The following is a TCR beta chain sequence with its context. Its antigen is unknown. From germline, CDR1 is LGHNA and CDR2 YNFKEQ. V was cut by 1 base and J by 8 bases, with 9 bases left in between. This CDR3 is 13 amino acids long. Together with a sample-barcoded 5' primer, a J-beta primer mix was included in a second PCR lasting about 6 to 11 cycles. No fewer than 3 million CDR3-containing paired-end reads came from each sample. TCRdb reprocessed the 5' RACE reads via MiXCR and lists one record per CDR3 protein. This sample has about 780,000 distinct CDR3 sequences, with under 80% found just once. Healthy Russian Caucasian donors spanned ages about 6 to 100 years. This entry is derived from a study of blood T cells in healthy people across ages. Study observations and caveats: Diversity was higher, and naive CD4+ cells more numerous, in long-lived donors than in aged donors.

What was sequenced was blood. The rearrangement joins TRBV4-2 to TRBJ2-1, with D unclear. The receptor was derived from a man younger than 45 in good health. CDR3 amino acids: CASSQGPLDEQFF. For the CDR3, the DNA is TGTGCCAGCAGCCAAGGCCCATTAGATGAGCAGTTCTTC.